This T cell receptor beta chain was sequenced during a study of T cells in Graves' hyperthyroidism and ophthalmopathy. Regions amplified from RNA transcripts were the TCR beta CDR3 regions. First-round RT-PCR with HTBI primers amplified the TCR CDR3 region. A single record per CDR3 protein comes from TCRdb applying MiXCR to the multiplex PCR reads. The sample lists 350,000 to 400,000 distinct CDR3 sequences; 15% were seen once. Germline CDR1 MDHEN, CDR2 SYDVKM. The CDR3 extends over 17 amino acids. Germline trimming cut 5 bases from V and 5 bases from J; bases unmatched to any gene: 14. This clonotype was seen at least ten times. A patient was excluded if there was uncontrolled infection, other autoimmune disease, pregnancy or lactation. Around 10 ml fresh peripheral blood yielded the PBMCs.

The sample comprised blood. The genes are TRBV28 and TRBJ2-5; 10 bases are a match to TRBD1. This sequence was found in a woman younger than 45 with Graves' hyperthyroidism. The CDR3 DNA follows: TGTGCCAGCAGTAGGGATCGACAGGGGGCCTTCAGGGAGACCCAGTACTTC. Translating gives CASSRDRQGAFRETQYF.